A single sample is the source of the 13 T cell receptor beta chains below, sequenced in a study of T cells in Graves' hyperthyroidism and ophthalmopathy. Amplified TCR beta CDR3 regions derived from RNA transcripts. An initial round of RT-PCR targeting the TCR CDR3 relied on the HTBI primer set. TCRdb processed the multiplex PCR reads anew with MiXCR; each CDR3 protein has one entry. The repertoire includes 650,000 to 850,000 distinct CDR3 sequences, around a sixth of them detected once, and about a sixth sits in the top ten. The sample taken for sequencing was blood. These receptors originate from a woman between 45 and 65 years old with Graves' hyperthyroidism that later progressed to Graves' ophthalmopathy.

The J gene is TRBJ2-7, the V gene TRBV2; D tentatively reads TRBD1 or TRBD2 (7 bases each). The CDR3 consists of 13 residues. CDR1 is SNHLY and CDR2 is FYNNEI in the germline V gene. The V end lost 6 bases, the J end lost 6 bases, and 15 bases lay between the germline ends. As DNA, the CDR3 is TGTGCCAGCAGGGTGTCAGGGGGGGGCGAGCAGTACTTC. The encoded protein is CASRVSGGGEQYF. The full variable domain, completed using reference TRBV2 and TRBJ2-7, is EPEVTQTPSHQVTQMGQEVILRCVPISNHLYFYWYRQILGQKVEFLVSFYNNEISEKSEIFDDQFSVERPDGSNFTLKIRSTKLEDSAMYFCASRVSGGGEQYFGPGTRLTVT.

This clonotype was seen a handful of times. This rearrangement joins TRBV12-3 or TRBV12-4 to TRBJ2-7; D might be TRBD1 or TRBD2, each matching 5 bases. The CDR3 loop spans 15 amino acids. Between the trimmed V and J ends, which lost 6 bases and 3 bases, there was a span of 18 bases. The CDR3 coding sequence is TGTGCCAGCAGCCCACGAGGGAGTGGGGGCTACGAGCAGTACTTC. Residues: CASSPRGSGGYEQYF.

This clonotype was observed a handful of times. The J gene is TRBJ1-3, the V gene TRBV7-9, with D perhaps matching TRBD1 (5 bases). In germline, CDR1 is SEHNR, CDR2 FQNEAQ (reference sequence). This CDR3 is 18 amino acids long. The V end lost 5 bases, the J end lost 2 bases, and 22 bases lay between the germline ends. The CDR3 DNA is TGTGCCAGCAGCGCTACCAACCTTCAGGGAGGTGCTGGAAACACCATATATTTT. It codes for CASSATNLQGGAGNTIYF.

Many counts were recorded for this clonotype. The chain employs TRBV2 and TRBJ1-1; D perhaps matches TRBD1 (6 bases). This CDR3 comprises 13 residues. The germline CDR1 and CDR2 sequences are SNHLY and FYNNEI. CDR3 sequence: CASRGGMNTEAFF. CDR3 DNA: TGTGCATCCAGGGGAGGGATGAACACTGAAGCTTTCTTT.

Many counts were recorded for this clonotype. The V and J genes are TRBV19 and TRBJ1-1; possibly TRBD1 for D (6 bases). CDR1 and CDR2 from the germline V gene are LNHDA and SQIVND (reference sequence). This CDR3 has 16 residues. The V end lost 3 bases, the J end lost 1 base, and 15 bases lay between the germline ends. CDR3 in DNA: TGTGCCAGTAGTATTCATGGGGGCGTTTGGAACACTGAAGCTTTCTTT. Protein: CASSIHGGVWNTEAFF.

A few counts support this clonotype. It may be a read error: a sequence one base away is much more abundant. The chain carries TRBV3-1 and TRBJ2-5; the match to TRBD1 covers 10 bases. CDR3 size: 16 residues. Per germline, CDR1 LGHDT and CDR2 YNNKEL (reference sequence). Losses at the gene ends were 4 bases for V and 2 bases for J; bases not matched to a gene: 7. This CDR3 reads CASSRALDRGQETQYF. In DNA, the CDR3 is TGTGCCAGCAGCCGAGCATTGGACAGGGGGCAAGAGACCCAGTACTTC.

This clonotype was recorded a few times. This sequence joins TRBV6-2 or TRBV6-3 and TRBJ1-5; maybe TRBD1 (5 bases). The V end was cut by 5 bases, the J end by 4 bases, with 12 bases between. Per germline, CDR1 MNHEY and CDR2 SVGEGT. The CDR3 extends over 14 amino acids. Written as DNA, the CDR3 is TGTGCCAGCAGTGCCCTGGCAGGGAATCAGCCCCAGCATTTT. It codes for CASSALAGNQPQHF.

There are a few counts of this clonotype. J is TRBJ1-4 and V is TRBV29-1, with 8 positions matching TRBD1. The CDR3 is 13 residues long. Trimming cost V 7 bases and J 7 bases; bases outside gene matches: 8. CDR1 is SQVTM and CDR2 is ANQGSEA in the germline V gene. CDR3 coding DNA: TGCAGCGCAACGACAGGGGTCCGTGAAAAACTGTTTTTT. It codes for CSATTGVREKLFF.

There are many counts of this clonotype. The chain recombines TRBV6-2 or TRBV6-3 with TRBJ2-5; the D call may be TRBD1 or TRBD2 (5 bases each). This CDR3 has 15 residues. Germline CDR1 is MNHEY and CDR2 is SVGEGT. The V end lost 4 bases, the J end lost 2 bases, and 14 bases lay between the germline ends. The CDR3 sequence is CASSFFRDGQETQYF. The CDR3 DNA reads TGTGCCAGCAGTTTCTTCCGGGACGGACAAGAGACCCAGTACTTC.

This clonotype was counted at least ten times. V is TRBV20-1 and J is TRBJ2-3; 13 nucleotides match TRBD2. Germline assignment: CDR1 DFQATT and CDR2 SNEGSKA (reference sequence). V was clipped by 3 bases and J by 0 bases; unmatched bases: 12. This CDR3 is 19 amino acids long. CDR3 loop: CSASATWTSGSTSTDTQYF. The CDR3 DNA follows: TGCAGTGCTAGTGCGACGTGGACTAGCGGGAGTACTAGCACAGATACGCAGTATTTT.

This clonotype was seen many times. The chain uses TRBV12-3 or TRBV12-4 and TRBJ1-1, with TRBD1 matching 9 bases. V was clipped by 5 bases and J by 7 bases; unmatched bases: 11. CDR3 size: 15 residues. The CDR3 loop is CASSGRGQGDIEAFF. Written as DNA, the CDR3 is TGTGCCAGCAGTGGAAGGGGACAGGGTGACATTGAAGCTTTCTTT.

This clonotype was observed at least ten times. The CDR3 spells CASIEANTEAFF. In nucleotides, the CDR3 is TGTGCCAGCATCGAGGCGAACACTGAAGCTTTCTTT. J is TRBJ1-1 and V is TRBV2, with D unresolved. This CDR3 is 12 amino acids long. Germline CDR1 is SNHLY and CDR2 is FYNNEI. The V end was cut by 7 bases, the J end by 1 base, with 7 bases between.

A few counts support this clonotype. V usage is TRBV5-1 and J usage is TRBJ2-1; a possible D gene is TRBD2 (5 bases). With 2 bases removed from V and 8 bases from J, the gap between germline ends came to 8 bases. The CDR3 is made up of 12 amino acids. Germline V gene data show CDR1 as SGHRS and CDR2 as YFSETQ. CDR3 region: CASSFKGDEQFF. The CDR3 region has the DNA TGCGCCAGCAGCTTCAAGGGAGATGAGCAGTTCTTC.